These T cell receptor beta chains were read from a single sample in a study of cytomegalovirus exposure and HLA in healthy donors. Data came from immunoSEQ multiplex PCR; TCRdb stores just in-frame clones and leaves some out. The data hold about 140,000 clones, with roughly three quarters observed a single time. The specimen sequenced was PBMCs. All receptors come from a male donor in good health and CMV-seronegative. Each CDR3 is given with its conserved first and last residue. D genes are given only for firm matches. Size is stated for part of the rows, as once, few or many counts, or as a class when the clone is expanded.

J	D	V	size	CDR3	DNA
TRBJ2-4	-	TRBV19	-	CASSMGARNIQYF	TGTGCCAGTAGTATGGGGGCAAGGAACATTCAGTACTTC
TRBJ2-2	TRBD1	TRBV7-6	few	CASSFRGTGGKTGELFF	TGTGCCAGCAGCTTCAGGGGGACAGGGGGAAAAACCGGGGAGCTGTTTTTT
TRBJ2-5	TRBD2	TRBV11-3	-	CASSLGGLAGGQETQYF	TGTGCCAGCAGCTTAGGCGGACTAGCGGGAGGACAAGAGACCCAGTACTTC
TRBJ2-7	-	TRBV10-1	-	CASEAASSYEQYF	TGCGCCAGCGAGGCGGCTAGCTCCTACGAGCAGTACTTC
TRBJ2-7	TRBD2	TRBV2	-	CASSEVAGGYEQYF	TGTGCCAGCAGTGAGGTAGCGGGGGGCTACGAGCAGTACTTC
TRBJ2-7	TRBD2	TRBV7-9	-	CASSPFAGVGHEQYF	TGTGCCAGCAGCCCCTTCGCGGGAGTAGGTCACGAGCAGTACTTC
TRBJ1-2	TRBD1	TRBV14	-	CASSIQGARGYTF	TGTGCCAGCAGCATACAGGGGGCGCGTGGCTACACCTTC
TRBJ1-1	-	TRBV18	once	CASSRGSEAFF	TGTGCCAGCTCGCGCGGGTCTGAAGCTTTCTTT
TRBJ1-4	TRBD1	TRBV27	-	CASSRDRAEKLFF	TGTGCCAGCAGCCGGGACAGGGCTGAAAAACTGTTTTTT
TRBJ1-3	-	TRBV18	-	CASSLQGYSGNTIYF	TGTGCCAGCTCACTACAGGGCTACTCTGGAAACACCATATATTTT
TRBJ1-1	-	TRBV19	-	CASSDRMNTEAFF	TGTGCCAGTTCAGACAGAATGAACACTGAAGCTTTCTTT
TRBJ2-1	TRBD2	TRBV5-1	-	CASSSSLAGGLDNEQFF	TGCGCCAGCAGCTCCTCTTTAGCGGGGGGGCTAGACAATGAGCAGTTCTTC
TRBJ1-1	TRBD1	TRBV30	-	CAWGVGQGGTEAFF	TGTGCCTGGGGGGTAGGACAGGGTGGCACTGAAGCTTTCTTT
TRBJ2-5	TRBD2	TRBV4-1	once	CASSQDRGGETQYF	TGCGCCAGCAGCCAAGATAGGGGAGGGGAGACCCAGTACTTC
TRBJ2-5	TRBD2	TRBV5-4	-	CASSLDQLAGGETQYF	TGTGCCAGCAGCTTGGACCAACTAGCGGGCGGGGAGACCCAGTACTTC
TRBJ1-4	-	TRBV7-8	-	CASSLDPGRNEKLFF	TGTGCCAGCAGCTTAGACCCAGGCCGTAATGAAAAACTGTTTTTT
TRBJ1-4	-	TRBV28	-	CASKAQGRTNEKLFF	TGTGCCAGCAAGGCACAGGGTCGTACTAATGAAAAACTGTTTTTT
TRBJ2-4	-	TRBV5-1	-	CASSSTVTLAKNIQYF	TGCGCCAGCAGCTCTACAGTAACCCTAGCCAAAAACATTCAGTACTTC
TRBJ1-5	-	TRBV6-6	-	CASSPRGSNQPQHF	TGTGCCAGCAGTCCCAGGGGTAGCAATCAGCCCCAGCATTTT
TRBJ1-5	-	TRBV15	-	CATSRDPHYSNQPQHF	TGTGCCACCAGCAGAGATCCCCACTATAGCAATCAGCCCCAGCATTTT
TRBJ1-4	-	TRBV5-1	-	CASSDPTGNEKLFF	TGCGCCAGCAGCGACCCGACGGGAAATGAAAAACTGTTTTTT
TRBJ2-7	-	TRBV7-2	-	CASSLALRGEQYF	TGTGCCAGCAGCTTAGCGCTAAGGGGCGAGCAGTACTTC
TRBJ1-5	-	TRBV2	-	CASSRYRGNQPQHF	TGTGCCAGCAGTCGCTATCGGGGAAATCAGCCCCAGCATTTT
TRBJ1-3	TRBD1	TRBV13	-	CASAGQGAGNTIYF	TGTGCCAGCGCCGGACAGGGGGCCGGAAACACCATATATTTT
TRBJ1-1	-	TRBV28	-	CASSSPGGLNTEAFF	TGTGCCAGCAGTTCCCCGGGAGGATTAAACACTGAAGCTTTCTTT
TRBJ1-4	TRBD1	TRBV15	-	CATSRGWGTGTEKLFF	TGTGCCACCAGCAGAGGTTGGGGGACAGGGACTGAAAAACTGTTTTTT
TRBJ1-5	TRBD1	TRBV6-5	-	CASSSRGTGQPQHF	TGTGCCAGCAGTAGCAGGGGGACGGGGCAGCCCCAGCATTTT
TRBJ2-2	-	TRBV19	-	CASSIVIGRNGELFF	TGTGCCAGTAGTATAGTGATAGGGAGGAACGGGGAGCTGTTTTTT
TRBJ2-3	-	TRBV19	-	CASSIRQNADSTDTQYF	TGTGCCAGTAGTATTCGGCAGAACGCGGACTCAACAGATACGCAGTATTTT
TRBJ1-4	-	TRBV10-3	-	CAISEDRSGGGLFF	TGTGCCATCAGTGAGGACAGGTCTGGCGGTGGACTGTTTTTT
TRBJ2-2	TRBD2	TRBV11-3	few	CASKRGGSSGELFF	TGTGCCAGCAAGCGGGGCGGGAGTTCCGGGGAGCTGTTTTTT
TRBJ1-1	-	TRBV11-3	-	CASSSGGQGLGGAFF	TGTGCCAGCAGCTCCGGGGGGCAGGGGCTCGGTGGAGCTTTCTTT
TRBJ1-5	-	TRBV7-9	-	CASSQGQSGSNQPQHF	TGTGCCAGCAGCCAGGGGCAGAGTGGTAGCAATCAGCCCCAGCATTTT
TRBJ1-2	TRBD1	TRBV5-1	-	CASSQGQGAGYGYTF	TGCGCCAGCAGCCAAGGACAGGGGGCGGGTTATGGCTACACCTTC
TRBJ2-1	-	TRBV7-3	-	CASSLEGGDYNEQFF	TGTGCCAGCAGCTTAGAAGGGGGAGATTACAATGAGCAGTTCTTC
TRBJ2-1	TRBD1	TRBV10-3	-	CAISESTGAWNNEQFF	TGTGCCATCAGTGAGTCGACAGGGGCTTGGAACAATGAGCAGTTCTTC
TRBJ2-7	-	TRBV7-2	-	CASSPGGRVIYEQYF	TGTGCCAGCAGCCCGGGGGGCAGGGTTATCTACGAGCAGTACTTC
TRBJ2-7	-	TRBV2	-	CASSGQVPPYEQYF	TGTGCCAGCAGTGGTCAGGTCCCACCCTACGAGCAGTACTTC
TRBJ1-5	TRBD1	TRBV7-8	-	CASSQGGSNQPQHF	TGTGCCAGCAGCCAGGGGGGTAGCAATCAGCCCCAGCATTTT
TRBJ1-6	-	TRBV11-2	-	CASSSSGWDSPLHF	TGTGCCAGCAGCTCGAGCGGTTGGGATTCACCCCTCCACTTT
TRBJ1-1	TRBD1	TRBV9	few	CASSGTGDWNTEAFF	TGTGCCAGCAGCGGGACAGGGGATTGGAACACTGAAGCTTTCTTT
TRBJ1-1	-	TRBV29-1	-	CSVQYTEAFF	TGCAGCGTGCAGTACACTGAAGCTTTCTTT
TRBJ2-5	TRBD2	TRBV6-4	-	CASSELAGGTQYF	TGTGCCAGCAGTGAGCTAGCGGGTGGGACCCAGTACTTC
TRBJ1-5	-	TRBV28	-	CASSPRVLGNQPQHF	TGTGCCAGCAGCCCCAGGGTTTTGGGCAATCAGCCCCAGCATTTT
TRBJ2-1	-	TRBV28	-	CASSPRPTSPHDNEQFF	TGTGCCAGCAGTCCCCGCCCAACTAGCCCCCATGACAATGAGCAGTTCTTC
TRBJ1-2	-	TRBV7-6	-	CASSYSRSYGYTF	TGTGCCAGCAGCTACAGCCGCTCCTATGGCTACACCTTC
TRBJ2-5	-	TRBV5-6	-	CASSWWTASRRETQYF	TGTGCCAGCAGCTGGTGGACAGCGTCAAGGAGAGAGACCCAGTACTTC
TRBJ2-3	-	TRBV6-1	once	CASSEASPDTQYF	TGTGCCAGCAGTGAAGCGAGTCCAGATACGCAGTATTTT
TRBJ1-2	-	TRBV6-6	-	CASSSTGNYGYTF	TGTGCCAGCAGTTCGACAGGAAACTATGGCTACACCTTC
TRBJ2-7	TRBD2	TRBV11-2	-	CASSLERGTYEQYF	TGTGCCAGCAGCTTGGAGCGGGGAACCTACGAGCAGTACTTC
TRBJ2-5	TRBD1	TRBV30	-	CAWRAGGPETQYF	TGTGCCTGGAGGGCAGGGGGTCCAGAGACCCAGTACTTC
TRBJ1-5	TRBD1	TRBV10-3	-	CAISGQGEDPQHF	TGTGCCATCAGTGGACAGGGAGAGGACCCCCAGCATTTT
TRBJ1-5	TRBD1	TRBV30	-	CAWDRDRAQPQHF	TGTGCCTGGGACCGGGACAGGGCCCAGCCCCAGCATTTT
TRBJ1-6	-	TRBV30	-	CAWRAGGTVSPSPLHF	TGTGCCTGGAGAGCCGGAGGTACAGTCTCACCTTCACCCCTCCACTTT
TRBJ1-1	-	TRBV29-1	-	CSVVRRGDTEAFF	TGCAGCGTTGTGCGCAGGGGCGACACTGAAGCTTTCTTT
TRBJ2-7	TRBD2	TRBV6-5	-	CASSYLSGTLYEQYF	TGTGCCAGCAGTTACTTAAGCGGGACCCTCTACGAGCAGTACTTC
TRBJ2-7	-	TRBV18	once	CASSPVGLNYEQYF	TGTGCCAGCTCACCGGTGGGACTGAACTACGAGCAGTACTTC
TRBJ1-2	-	TRBV4-1	once	CASSQIGGRQPADVCTF	TGCGCCAGCAGCCAGATCGGGGGGAGACAGCCTGCGGATGTTTGCACCTTC
TRBJ2-5	TRBD1	TRBV7-9	few	CASSSPAGGQETQYF	TGTGCCAGCAGCTCACCCGCAGGGGGCCAAGAGACCCAGTACTTC
TRBJ1-2	-	TRBV30	few	CAWSVRGKPGYTF	TGTGCCTGGAGTGTACGGGGGAAGCCGGGCTACACCTTC